This entry features one T cell receptor beta chain sequence. Its specific antigen is unknown. No much larger clone exists at a distance of one base, and base qualities are not known. This record comes from a study of control samples from healthy donors and cancer patients (dated by TCRdb to 2018 to 2020). V drops 5 bases and J drops 7 bases, leaving 10 bases in between. Via the germline V gene, CDR1 is SGHTS and CDR2 YDEGEE. The CDR3 sequence holds 11 residues, the cysteine and phenylalanine included. Kept here is only the CDR3 DNA, which spans 33 bases and is read in frame from base 1. Libraries were prepared through the immunoSEQ multiplex PCR assay. Here the immuneACCESS table is served through TCRdb, limited to in-frame sequences with V and J called. Missing clones are a known gap in these copies; in checked studies unresolved V genes cover under half, and the rest lacks a known reason. The sample data list some 110,000 clones, and 93% of these were observed just once. The top ten hold 2.6% of the sample.

The sequenced sample consisted of blood. The receptor chain draws on TRBV5-8 and TRBJ2-7; the D gene is perhaps TRBD2, from 5 matching bases. The sequence derives from a man aged 30 to 45 in good health. The CDR3: CASSRGWEQYF. The bases are TGTGCCAGCAGTCGAGGGTGGGAGCAGTACTTC.